What follows are 7 T cell receptor beta chains derived from one specimen sequenced in a study of read filtering for tumor transcriptome and immune sequencing. The library was built from about 400 ng RNA with molecular barcoded adaptors for alpha/delta and beta/gamma chains. TCRdb fed the reads into MiXCR, producing one record per CDR3 protein. The table shows about 50,000 distinct CDR3 sequences, with roughly 20% occurring only once. Input material: a population of CD138-negative cells sorted from bone marrow. The source of these receptors is a donor aged 40 or over with multiple myeloma.

This clonotype has a count of ten or more. The chain uses TRBV28 and TRBJ2-1, with 11 bases lining up with TRBD1. Per germline, CDR1 MDHEN and CDR2 SYDVKM. The CDR3 length is 17 residues. With 6 bases clipped from V and 7 bases from J, the junction kept 14 bases outside the gene matches. The CDR3 DNA is TGTGCCAGCAGCAAGCTCCCGGACAGGGGGCGTGTGAATGAGCAGTTCTTC. This gives the protein CASSKLPDRGRVNEQFF.

Turning to this clonotype: Here the CDR3 omits its conserved ending phenylalanine or tryptophan, so a read error is the likely source. The chain joins TRBV4-3 to TRBJ1-1; D not certain. Germline loops: CDR1 LGHNA, CDR2 YSLEER. This CDR3 has 15 residues. CDR3 nucleotide sequence: TGCGCCAGCAGCCAAGAGGCCCGAGGGCACACCGAAGCTTTCCTT. Amino acid sequence: CASSQEARGHTEAFL.

This clonotype appeared a single time. The gene calls are TRBV20-1 and TRBJ2-1; possible D gene TRBD1, 5 bases. The V gene lost 3 bases and the J gene lost 13 bases, with 22 bases spanning the gap. The CDR3 covers 14 residues. Germline loops: CDR1 DFQATT, CDR2 SNEGSKA (reference sequence). CDR3 sequence reads: CSARGLAVVGEQFF. In DNA form, the CDR3 reads TGCAGTGCTAGGGGGCTGGCGGTCGTCGGTGAACAGTTCTTC.

With respect to this clonotype: A read error is likely, as this CDR3 ends without the conserved phenylalanine or tryptophan. V usage is TRBV5-1 and J usage is TRBJ1-1; D is uncertain. This CDR3 is 13 amino acids long. The germline gives CDR1 SGHRS, CDR2 YFSETQ. Trimming stripped 3 bases from V and 5 bases from J, with 11 bases between. The CDR3: CASSSEGFTEAFI. CDR3 sequence (DNA): TGCGCCAGCAGCTCGGAAGGGTTTACTGAAGCTTTCATT.

This clonotype was detected ten times or more. V is TRBV14 and J is TRBJ2-5; 8 positions agree with TRBD2. CDR1 is SGHDN and CDR2 is FVKESK in the germline V gene. CDR3 length equals 18 residues. The V segment lost 0 bases and the J segment 1 base; nucleotides outside the gene matches: 10. In nucleotides, the CDR3 is TGTGCCAGCAGCCAAGATACCCCTAGCGGGTGGCTCCAAGAGACCCAGTACTTC. It yields the protein CASSQDTPSGWLQETQYF.

This clonotype occurred a few times. V and J are TRBV18 and TRBJ1-5; no reliable D call. Germline values: CDR1 KGHSH, CDR2 LQKENI. The CDR3 is 15 amino acids. V was shortened by 2 bases and J by 1 base, with 9 bases between the two germline ends. Written as DNA, the CDR3 is TGTGCCAGCTCACCATACGGTGGGAGCAATCAGCCCCAGCATTTT. Residues: CASSPYGGSNQPQHF.

This clonotype was recorded a few times. This chain links TRBV28 with TRBJ2-5; D might be TRBD1 or TRBD2, each matching 5 bases. V gave up 5 bases and J gave up 2 bases, with 12 bases separating them. CDR3 length: 14 amino acids. The germline gives CDR1 MDHEN, CDR2 SYDVKM. CDR3: CASSGDLKQETQYF. The DNA for the CDR3 is TGTGCCAGCAGTGGGGACCTGAAACAAGAGACCCAGTACTTC.